Detailed here is one TCR beta chain. The source of the sample is a study of control samples from healthy donors and cancer patients. This CDR3 has 16 residues. Germline CDR1 reads LGHDT; CDR2 reads YNNKEL (reference sequence). The ends lost 3 bases at V and 5 bases at J; junction bases unmatched: 7. Using immunoSEQ multiplex PCR, the repertoire was profiled, and TCRdb retains in-frame clones only, with some absent. The table includes more than 95,000 clones, about 83% detected once. This chain uses TRBV3-1 (or the pseudogene TRBV3-2) with TRBJ2-2; 9 bases fit TRBD1. The sequence was obtained from a woman in her 50s in good health. Sequencing used blood. CDR3 nucleotides: TGTGCCAGCAGCCACCACGGGACAGGGAGGACCGGGGAGCTGTTTTTT. Protein: CASSHHGTGRTGELFF.